The entry below describes one T cell receptor (beta chain). Its antigen is as yet unknown. PCR primers comprised 60 Vbeta and 13 Jbeta primers. How the authors handled the data: Some 11 million of the 80 million or so unique TCR beta chains counted in a later analysis were shared. Using immunoSEQ multiplex PCR, the repertoire was profiled, and TCRdb retains in-frame clones only, with some absent. V and J calls and clone size are those listed in that table; D and trimming were worked out from the DNA. The data show about 69,000 clones, with about 74% seen just once and roughly 10% held by the top ten. This record belongs to a study of cytomegalovirus exposure and HLA in healthy donors. Regarding the study as a whole: HLA allele associations emerged for roughly 16,000 TCR beta sequences in a later analysis, at 0.05 false discovery rate.

V was clipped by 0 bases and J by 2 bases; unmatched bases: 5. The CDR3 covers 15 residues. From germline, CDR1 is SGDLS and CDR2 YYNGEE. Sequencing used PBMCs. This chain joins TRBV9 and TRBJ2-7, with 7 bases that match TRBD1. The TCR sequence derives from a woman aged 60-75 years in good health and CMV-seropositive. The CDR3 protein is CASSVGQGLTYEQYF. CDR3 nucleotides: TGTGCCAGCAGCGTAGGACAGGGCCTGACCTACGAGCAGTACTTC.